A selection of T cell receptor beta chains follows, all from one sample in a study of T cell clones after liver transplantation. Here immunoSEQ multiplex PCR was the method, and the copy in TCRdb shows in-frame clones only, minus some. The data contain 90,000 to 120,000 clones, 75% to 90% of them singletons. The specimen comprised CD4+ T cells from blood, sampled before liver transplant. The receptor set was obtained from a human donor who received a liver transplant. CDR3s include the opening cysteine and the closing phenylalanine or tryptophan. The order of the fields is J gene, V gene, CDR3 protein.

j_gene: TRBJ1-1
v_gene: TRBV4-2
CDR3aa: CASSQPDRVDLGAFF

j_gene: TRBJ2-4
v_gene: TRBV27
CDR3aa: CASSSGQLVAKNIQYF

j_gene: TRBJ2-2
v_gene: TRBV7-9
CDR3aa: CASSPVGQGPNTGELFF

j_gene: TRBJ2-7
v_gene: TRBV7-2
CDR3aa: CASSLVAGAQSEQYF

j_gene: TRBJ1-1
v_gene: TRBV30
CDR3aa: CAWSVGVDRPNTEAFF

j_gene: TRBJ2-3
v_gene: TRBV14
CDR3aa: CASSLGQRTDTQYF

j_gene: TRBJ2-7
v_gene: TRBV18
CDR3aa: CASSPMRVRTYEQYF

j_gene: TRBJ2-7
v_gene: TRBV6-5
CDR3aa: CASTGKDEQYF

j_gene: TRBJ2-2
v_gene: TRBV4-2
CDR3aa: CASSQDLEPWTGELFF

j_gene: TRBJ2-1
v_gene: TRBV6-5
CDR3aa: CASRGGGSYNEQFF

j_gene: TRBJ1-2
v_gene: TRBV4-1
CDR3aa: CASSLKPGSGASYGYTF

j_gene: TRBJ2-5
v_gene: TRBV5-6
CDR3aa: CASARDRQETQYF

j_gene: TRBJ2-3
v_gene: TRBV2
CDR3aa: CANSQRGGSDTQYF

j_gene: TRBJ2-1
v_gene: TRBV4-3
CDR3aa: CASSQVRGQGEQFF

j_gene: TRBJ2-3
v_gene: TRBV5-1
CDR3aa: CASNSGGRDTQYF

j_gene: TRBJ2-1
v_gene: TRBV18
CDR3aa: CASAGFKGGDEQFF

j_gene: TRBJ2-3
v_gene: TRBV2
CDR3aa: CASSEVGLAATDTQYF

j_gene: TRBJ2-7
v_gene: TRBV18
CDR3aa: CASSPQVGNGGEQYF

j_gene: TRBJ1-4
v_gene: TRBV7-9
CDR3aa: CASSLEGATNEKLFF

j_gene: TRBJ1-5
v_gene: TRBV7-9
CDR3aa: CASSGGSNQPQHF

j_gene: TRBJ2-3
v_gene: TRBV18
CDR3aa: CASSLLSSGRWGTDTQYF

j_gene: TRBJ2-7
v_gene: TRBV18
CDR3aa: CASSQLSGGASGEQYF

j_gene: TRBJ2-1
v_gene: TRBV18
CDR3aa: CASSLLAGGYNEQFF